One sample yielded the 6 T cell receptor beta chains listed below, sequenced in a study of T cells in Graves' hyperthyroidism and ophthalmopathy. TCR beta CDR3 region amplification was performed from RNA transcripts. In the first-round RT-PCR of the TCR CDR3, the HTBI primer set was used. TCRdb called the multiplex PCR reads again in MiXCR, with one record for every CDR3 protein. The sample includes about 52,000 distinct CDR3 sequences, approximately 48% of them seen just once. Input material: blood. The receptors were sampled from a woman between 50 and 59 years old with Graves' ophthalmopathy.

This clonotype was recorded at least ten times. This chain connects TRBV11-2 to TRBJ2-3; no clear D. V gave up 5 bases and J gave up 6 bases, with 12 bases separating them. Looked up from germline, CDR1 is SGHAT and CDR2 is FQNNGV. CDR3 length equals 13 residues. CDR3 bases: TGTGCCAGCAGCGACCGACTGGCGGATACGCAGTATTTT. Residues: CASSDRLADTQYF.

V gene TRBV20-1 combines with J gene TRBJ2-1; D might be TRBD1 (7 bases). Germline assignment: CDR1 DFQATT and CDR2 SNEGSKA (reference sequence). V gave up 3 bases and J gave up 5 bases, with 11 bases separating them. The CDR3 contains 13 residues. The CDR3 DNA sequence: TGCAGTGCTAGTCCCAGGGGGGACAATGAGCAGTTCTTC. As protein: CSASPRGDNEQFF.

The rearrangement uses TRBV7-9 and TRBJ2-7, with 8 bases that match TRBD1. There are 15 residues in the CDR3. Germline V gene data show CDR1 as SEHNR and CDR2 as FQNEAQ (reference sequence). V lost 5 bases, J lost 3 bases, and 9 bases stayed unmatched. CDR3 bases: TGTGCCAGCAGCCCATCGACAGGGGCCGACTACGAGCAGTACTTC. Protein product: CASSPSTGADYEQYF. The full variable domain, completed using reference TRBV7-9 and TRBJ2-7, is DTGVSQNPRHKITKRGQNVTFRCDPISEHNRLYWYRQTLGQGPEFLTYFQNEAQLEKSRLLSDRFSAERPKGSFSTLEIQRTEQGDSAMYLCASSPSTGADYEQYFGPGTRLTVT.

Points on this clonotype: A much larger clone is a single base away; this may be a read error. The chain employs TRBV6-5 and TRBJ2-7; possible D gene TRBD2, 6 bases. This CDR3 comprises 19 residues. V dropped 1 base and J dropped 0 bases, with 22 bases sitting between them. Per germline, CDR1 MNHEY and CDR2 SVGAGI. CDR3 amino acids: CASSYLDYTRSEDSYEQYF. The CDR3, as DNA: TGTGCCAGCAGTTACTTGGACTACACGAGAAGTGAGGACTCCTACGAGCAGTACTTC.

This clonotype was counted at least ten times. J is TRBJ1-5 and V is TRBV7-8; D is possibly TRBD1 (6 bases). V was cut by 1 base and J by 0 bases, with 13 bases left in between. Germline V gene data show CDR1 as SGHVS and CDR2 as FQNEAQ. This CDR3 contains 17 residues. The CDR3 reads CASSLGALGASNQPQHF. CDR3 in DNA: TGTGCCAGCAGCTTAGGGGCATTGGGGGCTAGCAATCAGCCCCAGCATTTT.

As to this clonotype: A much more abundant neighbour one base away suggests this may be a read error. The rearrangement links TRBV4-1 to TRBJ2-1; 10 bases agree with TRBD2. Germline CDR1 MGHRA, CDR2 YSYEKL. J gave up 5 bases and V 4 bases, and 11 bases lay outside the gene matches. This CDR3 region has 17 residues. The DNA of the CDR3 is TGCGCCAGCAGCCGATCTCTCGGGACTAGCGTTAACAATGAGCAGTTCTTC. As protein: CASSRSLGTSVNNEQFF.